The next 10 T cell receptor beta chains were all read from a single sample in a study of T cell responses to AZD1222 COVID-19 vaccine. Using immunoSEQ multiplex PCR, the repertoire was profiled, and TCRdb retains in-frame clones only, with some absent. There are 150,000 or so clones in the sample; about nine tenths occur only once, and about 3.5% lies in the top ten. This material consisted of peripheral blood, taken 28 days after the second AZD1222 dose. These receptors all come from an adult who received the AZD1222 COVID-19 vaccine.

The V gene is TRBV4-3, the J gene TRBJ1-2, with D possibly matching TRBD1 (5 bases). Trimming took 4 bases from V and 2 from J, leaving 20 bases between them. This CDR3 comprises 17 residues. Germline CDR1 is LGHNA and CDR2 is YSLEER. The CDR3 is CASSLKLGVAENYGYTF. The CDR3 DNA sequence: TGCGCCAGCAGCCTCAAGTTGGGGGTGGCGGAGAACTATGGCTACACCTTC.

Here the CDR3 DNA reads TGTGCCAGCAGTCTTCCGGGACAGGGAGAGACTGAAGCTTTCTTT. This gives the protein CASSLPGQGETEAFF. The chain is built from TRBV28 and TRBJ1-1; TRBD1 matches at 9 bases. The CDR3 runs 15 residues. CDR1 and CDR2 from the germline V gene are MDHEN and SYDVKM. After removal of 5 bases from V and 5 bases from J, the junction contained 9 bases not matched to a gene.

J is TRBJ2-1 and V is TRBV6-5; possibly TRBD2 for D (7 bases). Per germline, CDR1 MNHEY and CDR2 SVGAGI. V lost 4 bases and J lost 14, with 27 bases in between. The CDR3 is made up of 16 amino acids. Written as DNA, the CDR3 is TGTGCCAGCAGTTTCAGCGGGACACCATCCCCCGGGGAGGAGTTCTTC. Amino acids: CASSFSGTPSPGEEFF.

The CDR3 sequence: CASSESRGGSYGYTF. In nucleotides, the CDR3 is TGTGCCAGCAGTGAAAGCCGAGGGGGCAGCTATGGCTACACCTTC. The chain carries TRBV6-1 and TRBJ1-2, with 7 bases matching TRBD1. The V gene end was trimmed by 2 bases and the J gene end by 4 bases; junction bases not matched to a gene: 7. The CDR3 contains 15 residues. From germline, CDR1 is MNHNS and CDR2 SASEGT.

CDR3 nucleotide sequence: TGTGCCAGCAGCCCGGAAGTATGGGAGACCCAGTACTTC. Protein sequence: CASSPEVWETQYF. V usage is TRBV4-2 and J usage is TRBJ2-5; no clear D. Germline values: CDR1 LGHNA, CDR2 YNFKEQ. Trimming took 4 bases from V and 5 from J, leaving 11 bases between them. The CDR3 totals 13 residues.

This chain links TRBV5-4 with TRBJ2-7, with 13 bases matching TRBD2. The CDR3 sequence is 15 residues long. J was trimmed by 4 bases and V by 4 bases; bases with no gene match: 5. Germline V lookup: CDR1 SGHNT, CDR2 YYREEE (reference sequence). The CDR3 DNA reads as TGTGCCAGCAGCCCAGGGACTAGCGGGATATACGAGCAGTACTTC. Its translation is CASSPGTSGIYEQYF.

The chain couples TRBV13 to TRBJ2-7; 8 bases agree with TRBD1. With V trimmed by 4 bases and J by 5 bases, 10 bases remained unmatched. This CDR3 region has 15 residues. Per germline, CDR1 PRHDT and CDR2 FYEKMQ (reference sequence). CDR3 in amino acids: CASSSYPDRGNEQYF. DNA of the CDR3: TGTGCCAGCAGCTCCTACCCCGACAGGGGAAACGAGCAGTACTTC. The complete variable domain, with remaining parts taken from reference TRBV13 and TRBJ2-7, reads AAGVIQSPRHLIKEKRETATLKCYPIPRHDTVYWYQQGPGQDPQFLISFYEKMQSDKGSIPDRFSAQQFSDYHSELNMSSLELGDSALYFCASSSYPDRGNEQYFGPGTRLTVT.

V is TRBV6-5 and J is TRBJ2-3; no clear D gene. From germline, CDR1 is MNHEY and CDR2 SVGAGI. V dropped 4 bases and J dropped 0 bases, with 8 bases sitting between them. The CDR3 spans 14 residues. The CDR3 region is CASSLRFSTDTQYF. The CDR3 coding sequence is TGTGCCAGCAGTTTAAGGTTTAGCACAGATACGCAGTATTTT.

This chain uses TRBV7-9 with TRBJ2-7, with 8 bases that match TRBD1. Germline V gene lookup returns CDR1 SEHNR and CDR2 FQNEAQ (reference sequence). The V gene end was trimmed by 1 base and the J gene end by 4 bases; junction bases not matched to a gene: 6. The CDR3 consists of 15 residues. CDR3 nucleotides: TGTGCCAGCAGCTTAGGGGACAGGAACCCTTACGAGCAGTACTTC. Residues: CASSLGDRNPYEQYF.

This clone is a singleton in its sample. The chain uses TRBV5-5 and TRBJ2-7, with D possibly TRBD1 on 5 matching bases. CDR1 and CDR2 from the germline V gene are SGHKS and YYEKEE (reference sequence). Trimming removed 4 bases from V and 3 bases from J, with 14 bases in between. The CDR3 covers 14 residues. CDR3 in DNA: TGTGCCAGCAGCCTGGGCACAGGAAACTACGAGCAGTACTTC. As protein: CASSLGTGNYEQYF.